These 16 T cell receptor beta chains originate from one sample sequenced in a study of Graves' ophthalmopathy and Graves' hyperthyroidism. RNA transcripts were the template, and TCR beta CDR3 regions were amplified from them. The authors performed first-round RT-PCR with HTBI primers and then a second-round multiplex PCR. TCRdb recomputed calls from the multiplex PCR reads with MiXCR, one row per CDR3 protein. Counted here are about 370,000 distinct CDR3 sequences, 17% occurring once; the ten biggest clones make up 2.4%. The sample taken for sequencing was peripheral blood. These receptors were taken from an adult woman with stable Graves' hyperthyroidism.

This chain connects TRBV12-3 or TRBV12-4 to TRBJ1-5, with 9 bases fitting TRBD1. The junction had 8 bases not matched to a gene; V was cut back by 1 base and J by 10 bases. This CDR3 has 15 amino acids. CDR3 nucleotides: TGTGCCAGCAGTTTAGGGGGACAGGGTGGAATACCCCAGCATTTT. The encoded protein is CASSLGGQGGIPQHF.

This clonotype has ten or more counts. V is TRBV28 and J is TRBJ2-5, with 9 nucleotides matching TRBD1. The V gene end was trimmed by 5 bases and the J gene end by 5 bases; junction bases not matched to a gene: 6. CDR1 MDHEN and CDR2 SYDVKM come from the germline V gene. This CDR3 has 14 residues. The CDR3 spells CASSPTGGSETQYF. CDR3 coding DNA: TGTGCCAGCAGTCCCACAGGGGGCAGCGAGACCCAGTACTTC. Filled out from reference TRBV28 and TRBJ2-5, the complete variable domain reads DVKVTQSSRYLVKRTGEKVFLECVQDMDHENMFWYRQDPGLGLRLIYFSYDVKMKEKGDIPEGYSVSREKKERFSLILESASTNQTSMYLCASSPTGGSETQYFGPGTRLLVL.

This clonotype was seen many times. The chain joins TRBV28 to TRBJ1-5, with 9 bases aligning to TRBD1. Trimming took 8 bases from V and 4 from J; bases not matched to a gene: 12. The CDR3 contains 16 residues. Germline V gene data show CDR1 as MDHEN and CDR2 as SYDVKM. The CDR3 DNA reads as TGTGCCAGCTATAGACTGGGACAGGGAGCGAATCAGCCCCAGCATTTT. It translates to CASYRLGQGANQPQHF.

The chain has TRBV28 and TRBJ1-5; a possible D gene is TRBD1 (5 bases). This CDR3 contains 16 residues. Between the trimmed V and J ends, which lost 3 bases and 7 bases, there was a span of 19 bases. Per germline, CDR1 MDHEN and CDR2 SYDVKM. CDR3 amino acids: CASSFIGTAAGQPQHF. In DNA, the CDR3 is TGTGCCAGCAGTTTTATCGGGACGGCCGCCGGGCAGCCCCAGCATTTT. The variable domain in full, completed from reference TRBV28 and TRBJ1-5, reads DVKVTQSSRYLVKRTGEKVFLECVQDMDHENMFWYRQDPGLGLRLIYFSYDVKMKEKGDIPEGYSVSREKKERFSLILESASTNQTSMYLCASSFIGTAAGQPQHFGDGTRLSIL.

This clonotype was counted only a few times. This chain connects TRBV5-1 to TRBJ2-2; D gene ambiguous. Germline assignment: CDR1 SGHRS and CDR2 YFSETQ. CDR3 length: 14 residues. Between the trimmed V and J ends, which lost 0 bases and 1 base, there was a span of 4 bases. This CDR3 is CASSLVENTGELFF. CDR3 in DNA: TGCGCCAGCAGCTTGGTTGAGAACACCGGGGAGCTGTTTTTT. The whole variable domain, remainder taken from reference TRBV5-1 and TRBJ2-2, is KAGVTQTPRYLIKTRGQQVTLSCSPISGHRSVSWYQQTPGQGLQFLFEYFSETQRNKGNFPGRFSGRQFSNSRSEMNVSTLELGDSALYLCASSLVENTGELFFGEGSRLTVL.

In this sample, this clonotype turned up many times. CDR3: CASSKGQGARKLFF. The DNA of the CDR3 is TGTGCCAGCAGCAAGGGACAGGGGGCGCGGAAGCTGTTTTTT. J is TRBJ2-2 and V is TRBV9; 12 bases map to TRBD1. V lost 4 bases to trimming and J lost 12 bases; unmatched junction nucleotides: 7. The CDR3 is made up of 14 amino acids. Germline V gives CDR1 SGDLS, CDR2 YYNGEE.

The chain recombines TRBV27 with TRBJ1-2, with unresolved D. The CDR3 runs 17 residues. V was shortened by 5 bases and J by 4 bases, with 23 bases between the two germline ends. Germline V gene lookup returns CDR1 MNHEY and CDR2 SMNVEV (reference sequence). The CDR3 coding sequence is TGTGCCAGCAGTCCCCTTCCTCCGGGCCGCTCCACCTATGGCTACACCTTC. It specifies CASSPLPPGRSTYGYTF.

Ten or more counts support this clonotype. The chain couples TRBV12-3 or TRBV12-4 to TRBJ2-5; TRBD2 aligns across 7 bases. V lost 4 bases and J lost 1; bases outside the gene matches: 9. The CDR3 has 16 residues. As DNA, the CDR3 is TGTGCCAGCAGTTCCAACTTAGCGGGCCTCCAAGAGACCCAGTACTTC. Protein product: CASSSNLAGLQETQYF.

The rearrangement links TRBV2 to TRBJ2-7; 14 bases agree with TRBD2. Germline CDR1 SNHLY, CDR2 FYNNEI. The CDR3 extends over 13 amino acids. J gave up 12 bases and V 7 bases, and 8 bases lay outside the gene matches. The CDR3 region is CASTGTSGGRRYF. CDR3 in DNA: TGTGCCAGCACCGGGACTAGCGGGGGCCGGCGGTACTTC. Drawing the rest from reference TRBV2 and TRBJ2-7, the complete variable domain is EPEVTQTPSHQVTQMGQEVILRCVPISNHLYFYWYRQILGQKVEFLVSFYNNEISEKSEIFDDQFSVERPDGSNFTLKIRSTKLEDSAMYFCASTGTSGGRRYFGPGTRLTVT.

This clonotype showed up just a few times. The chain links TRBV7-9 to TRBJ2-5; the D gene is possibly TRBD1 (6 bases). Trimming left V 5 bases short and J 5 bases short, with 18 bases between. The CDR3 is made up of 15 amino acids. Per germline, CDR1 SEHNR and CDR2 FQNEAQ (reference sequence). The CDR3 protein is CASSPLGTPHETQYF. CDR3 coding DNA: TGTGCCAGCAGCCCTCTCGGGACACCCCACGAGACCCAGTACTTC.

This clonotype was found a few times. The rearrangement links TRBV7-2 to TRBJ2-3; no reliable D call. Trimming took 0 bases from V and 2 from J, leaving 9 bases between them. Per the germline V gene, CDR1 is SGHTA and CDR2 is FQGNSA. This CDR3 has 15 residues. CDR3 in amino acids: CASSLAWADTDTQYF. The CDR3 DNA sequence: TGTGCCAGCAGCTTAGCGTGGGCGGACACAGATACGCAGTATTTT. Based on the CDR3 plus reference TRBV7-2 and TRBJ2-3, the full variable domain is GAGVSQSPSNKVTEKGKDVELRCDPISGHTALYWYRQSLGQGLEFLIYFQGNSAPDKSGLPSDRFSAERTGGSVSTLTIQRTQQEDSAVYLCASSLAWADTDTQYFGPGTRLTVL.

This clonotype appeared many times. The chain recombines TRBV7-4 with TRBJ2-7; D is ambiguous. Germline CDR1 reads SGHVT; CDR2 reads SQSDAQ. This CDR3 spans 12 amino acids. V was clipped by 6 bases and J by 2 bases, with 8 bases between them. CDR3 protein: CASSRNPYEQYF. The CDR3 DNA sequence: TGTGCCAGCAGTCGTAATCCCTACGAGCAGTACTTC.

This clonotype was observed at least ten times. The rearrangement uses TRBV29-1 and TRBJ2-5; D remains ambiguous. V lost 6 bases, J lost 7 bases, and 15 bases lay in between. The germline V gene encodes CDR1 SQVTM and CDR2 ANQGSEA. The CDR3 runs 12 residues. The CDR3 coding sequence is TGCAGCGTAGGGTCATCCCGGTGGACCCAGTACTTC. Amino acids: CSVGSSRWTQYF.

The table lists this clonotype with a few counts. Since no conserved phenylalanine or tryptophan closes the CDR3, a read error is the likely cause. The gene calls are TRBV28 and TRBJ1-1, with 8 bases fitting TRBD1. Losses at the gene ends were 2 bases for V and 4 bases for J; bases not matched to a gene: 6. CDR3 length: 15 amino acids. Per germline, CDR1 MDHEN and CDR2 SYDVKM. The CDR3 reads CASSLPGGAGTEAFL. DNA of the CDR3: TGTGCCAGCAGTTTACCAGGGGGCGCCGGCACTGAAGCTTTCCTT.

There are many counts of this clonotype. The V and J genes are TRBV6-2 or TRBV6-3 and TRBJ2-7; 9 positions agree with TRBD2. The CDR3 consists of 15 residues. From germline, CDR1 is MNHEY and CDR2 SVGEGT. Trimming cost V 7 bases and J 0 bases; bases outside gene matches: 7. The CDR3 region is CASTEREASSYEQYF. The CDR3 coding sequence is TGTGCCAGCACGGAGCGGGAGGCCTCCTCCTACGAGCAGTACTTC.

This sequence joins TRBV30 and TRBJ1-2; 11 positions agree with TRBD1. Germline V CDR1 and CDR2: GTSNPN, SVGIG (reference sequence). V trimming: 5 bases; J trimming: 6 bases; junction bases outside the gene matches: 2. CDR3 length: 12 residues. The CDR3 DNA reads as TGTGCCTGGGGACAGGGGGCGAATGGCTACACCTTC. Protein sequence: CAWGQGANGYTF.